Shown below are 29 T cell receptor beta chains from a single sample sequenced in a study of T cell repertoires in cytomegalovirus infection. TCRdb ran MiXCR on the reads and lists one entry per CDR3 protein. The data contain 250,000 to 400,000 distinct CDR3 sequences, 25% of them seen just once; the ten biggest clones take up approximately 12%. Antigen specificity for these receptors is unknown. This specimen was cultured PBMCs, taken from culture after CMV antigen stimulation. These receptors all stem from a human donor in good health (CMV status not recorded). Some clones in this sample may be carry-over from other donors' samples.

The chain carries TRBV5-4 and TRBJ2-2; no reliable D call. The CDR3 runs 12 residues. Trimming stripped 9 bases from V and 4 bases from J, with 10 bases between. Per germline, CDR1 SGHNT and CDR2 YYREEE (reference sequence). This chain's CDR3 is CATRWGTGELFF. CDR3 in DNA: TGTGCCACCCGATGGGGCACCGGGGAGCTGTTTTTT. The whole variable domain, filled in from reference TRBV5-4 and TRBJ2-2, reads ETGVTQSPTHLIKTRGQQVTLRCSSQSGHNTVSWYQQALGQGPQFIFQYYREEENGRGNFPPRFSGLQFPNYSSELNVNALELDDSALYLCATRWGTGELFFGEGSRLTVL.

This clonotype occurred a few times. The chain carries TRBV7-8 and TRBJ2-5; TRBD1 matches 9 bases. The CDR3 length is 15 residues. Germline V gene sequence: CDR1 SGHVS, CDR2 FQNEAQ. Trimming cost V 4 bases and J 7 bases; bases outside gene matches: 10. Here the CDR3 reads CASSSGQGRIGTQYF. For the CDR3, the DNA is TGTGCCAGCAGCTCGGGACAGGGTAGAATAGGGACCCAGTACTTC.

The chain carries TRBV24-1 and TRBJ1-6; 8 positions agree with TRBD1. Germline CDR1 is KGHDR and CDR2 is SFDVKD. V shed 7 bases, J shed 7 bases, and the junction held 5 bases outside the gene matches. The CDR3 extends over 14 amino acids. The CDR3 DNA follows: TGTGCCACCAGAGGGACAGGCGACAATTCACCCCTCCACTTT. As protein: CATRGTGDNSPLHF.

J is TRBJ2-7 and V is TRBV28; D may be TRBD2 (6 bases). Trimming left V 3 bases short and J 0 bases short, with 12 bases between. The CDR3 length is 15 residues. Looked up from germline, CDR1 is MDHEN and CDR2 is SYDVKM. The CDR3 nucleotides read TGTGCCAGCAGTTTGGTTGGCGGGAACTCCTACGAGCAGTACGTC. Translated: CASSLVGGNSYEQYV.

The rearrangement uses TRBV29-1 and TRBJ1-5, with D maybe TRBD1 (6 bases). V shed 6 bases and J shed 3 bases, with 12 bases lying between them. CDR1 and CDR2 from the germline V gene are SQVTM and ANQGSEA. The CDR3 consists of 13 residues. The CDR3 DNA reads as TGCAGCGTACAACAGGGCCCCAATCAGCCCCAGCATTTT. This encodes CSVQQGPNQPQHF.

This clonotype has only a few counts. The J gene is TRBJ2-3, the V gene TRBV7-9; weak D call: TRBD2 (6 bases). Germline assignment: CDR1 SEHNR and CDR2 FQNEAQ (reference sequence). Trimming took 3 bases from V and 4 from J, leaving 17 bases between them. The length of the CDR3 is 16 residues. This CDR3 is CASSFSGGRASDTQYF. The CDR3 DNA reads as TGTGCCAGCAGCTTTTCTGGGGGGAGAGCTTCAGATACGCAGTATTTT.

Comment on this clonotype: Since a much larger clone is just one base distant, this may be a read error. The chain combines TRBV10-3 with TRBJ2-3; TRBD1 or TRBD2 may be the D gene (5 bases each). The CDR3 has 14 residues. CDR1 and CDR2 from the germline V gene are ENHRY and SYGVKD. The CDR3 spells CAISERGLTDAQYF. The CDR3 nucleotides are TGTGCCATCAGTGAGCGGGGCCTCACAGATGCGCAGTATTTT.

Only a few counts were recorded for this clonotype. The chain combines TRBV25-1 with TRBJ2-1, with 13 positions matching TRBD2. With V trimmed by 4 bases and J by 6 bases, 6 bases remained unmatched. This CDR3 spans 16 amino acids. Germline CDR1 is MGHDK and CDR2 is SYGVNS. In DNA form, the CDR3 reads TGTGCCAGCAGTGTCCCCGGGACTAGCGGGACCAATGAGCAGTTCTTC. As protein: CASSVPGTSGTNEQFF.

This clonotype was counted a few times. The chain links TRBV20-1 to TRBJ2-7; 8 positions agree with TRBD1. The CDR3 length is 15 residues. The germline CDR1 and CDR2 sequences are DFQATT and SNEGSKA (reference sequence). The ends lost 4 bases at V and 1 base at J; junction bases unmatched: 9. The CDR3 is CSATTGGGKSYEQYF. CDR3 DNA: TGCAGTGCTACTACAGGGGGAGGTAAATCCTACGAGCAGTACTTC.

This clonotype was seen many times. The V and J genes are TRBV7-2 and TRBJ1-1; no firm D call. The CDR3 sequence is 13 residues long. The germline V gene has CDR1 SGHTA and CDR2 FQGNSA. Trimming removed 0 bases from V and 3 bases from J, with 5 bases in between. CDR3 loop: CASSLALYTEAFF. In DNA form, the CDR3 reads TGTGCCAGCAGCTTAGCTCTGTACACTGAAGCTTTCTTT.

This clonotype turned up a few times. The chain recombines TRBV27 with TRBJ2-7; D call uncertain. The CDR3 has 14 amino acids. V lost 6 bases, J lost 1 base, and 13 bases lay in between. In germline, CDR1 is MNHEY, CDR2 SMNVEV (reference sequence). The CDR3 sequence: CASRGGSASYEQYV. The CDR3 DNA reads as TGTGCCAGCAGGGGTGGGTCGGCTTCCTACGAGCAGTACGTC.

J is TRBJ1-4 and V is TRBV4-3; D is uncertain. CDR1 is LGHNA and CDR2 is YSLEER in the germline V gene. This CDR3 spans 15 amino acids. The V end lost 0 bases, the J end lost 2 bases, and 7 bases lay between the germline ends. The DNA of the CDR3 is TGCGCCAGCAGCCAAGATGCCGGTACTAATGAAAAACTGTTTTTT. Residues: CASSQDAGTNEKLFF.

DNA of the CDR3: TGCAGTGCTAGACTGGACAGCTTCCAAGAGACCCAGTACTTC. As protein: CSARLDSFQETQYF. The rearrangement uses TRBV20-1 and TRBJ2-5, with D maybe TRBD1 (6 bases). This CDR3 has 14 residues. Germline V gives CDR1 DFQATT, CDR2 SNEGSKA (reference sequence). The germline V and J ends were trimmed by 2 bases and 1 base, with 11 bases remaining between them.

Note on this clonotype: Its ends do not fully match the called genes, so a read error is possible. V gene TRBV7-2 combines with J gene TRBJ1-4, with no clear D. Looked up from germline, CDR1 is SGHTA and CDR2 is FQGNSA. CDR3 size: 12 residues. CDR3 nucleotides: TGTGCCAGCAGCACATATACGACGGACCTTTATTTT. Translation gives CASSTYTTDLYF.

This clonotype occurred many times. This chain links TRBV19 with TRBJ2-3, with 8 bases lining up with TRBD2. After removal of 1 base from V and 0 bases from J, the junction contained 12 bases not matched to a gene. The CDR3 length is 19 residues. Germline V gene data show CDR1 as LNHDA and CDR2 as SQIVND (reference sequence). CDR3 in DNA: TGTGCCAGTAGTATAGTTGGGATTGGAGCTAGCGGGAGCACAGATACGCAGTATTTT. Its protein is CASSIVGIGASGSTDTQYF.

This clonotype was observed a few times. The chain links TRBV9 to TRBJ2-3; TRBD2 matches 7 bases. With V trimmed by 0 bases and J by 0 bases, 7 bases remained unmatched. Germline lookup yields CDR1 SGDLS and CDR2 YYNGEE. This CDR3 has 17 amino acids. DNA for the CDR3: TGTGCCAGCAGCGTAGGAAGGGAGGGCCTTAGCACAGATACGCAGTATTTT. Residues: CASSVGREGLSTDTQYF.

V is TRBV29-1 and J is TRBJ1-2; tentative D call: TRBD1 (5 bases). This CDR3 contains 12 residues. Germline V gives CDR1 SQVTM, CDR2 ANQGSEA. Trimming took 3 bases from V and 4 from J, leaving 9 bases between them. In nucleotides, the CDR3 is TGCAGCGTTGAGGGGCGGAGCTATGGCTACACCTTC. Amino acids: CSVEGRSYGYTF.

The V call is TRBV19, the J call TRBJ1-4; no clear D gene. The length of the CDR3 is 13 residues. The V end lost 6 bases, the J end lost 6 bases, and 11 bases lay between the germline ends. The germline V gene encodes CDR1 LNHDA and CDR2 SQIVND (reference sequence). The CDR3 bases are TGTGCCAGTAGGTTAGGCGGCGATGAAAAACTGTTTTTT. Translating gives CASRLGGDEKLFF.

The CDR3 sequence: CASSRNRGLAGSNTGELFF. Here the CDR3 DNA reads TGTGCCAGCAGCCGAAACCGGGGACTAGCGGGGTCGAACACCGGGGAGCTGTTTTTT. V usage is TRBV11-2 and J usage is TRBJ2-2, with 13 bases aligning to TRBD2. The V and J ends lost 5 bases and 0 bases, in that order; junction bases with no gene match: 9. Germline CDR1 and CDR2: SGHAT and FQNNGV. The CDR3 is made up of 19 amino acids.

This clonotype was detected only a few times. The chain links TRBV6-2 or TRBV6-3 to TRBJ2-1, with D uncertain. With 2 bases removed from V and 3 bases from J, the gap between germline ends came to 5 bases. The CDR3 totals 13 residues. Germline CDR1 is MNHEY and CDR2 is SVGEGT. CDR3 amino acids: CASSYGNYNEQFF. The CDR3 DNA is TGTGCCAGCAGTTACGGGAACTACAATGAGCAGTTCTTC.

This clonotype was seen at least ten times. The chain uses TRBV7-2 and TRBJ1-3, with D hard to call. Trimming shortened V by 5 bases and J by 3 bases, and 11 bases separated the two germline ends. Germline CDR1 and CDR2: SGHTA and FQGNSA. The CDR3 is made up of 14 amino acids. The CDR3 DNA sequence: TGTGCCAGCAGCCCGGTGCATTTTGGAAACACCATATATTTT. It is translated as CASSPVHFGNTIYF.

This clonotype was counted between two and nine times. The genes are TRBV5-1 and TRBJ2-7; TRBD1 matches 9 bases. Trimming removed 0 bases from V and 6 bases from J; junction bases left unmatched: 4. The CDR3 is 14 amino acids. The germline V gene encodes CDR1 SGHRS and CDR2 YFSETQ. The CDR3 sequence: CASSLGGTGTEQYV. In DNA, the CDR3 is TGCGCCAGCAGCTTGGGTGGGACAGGGACCGAGCAGTACGTC.

This chain connects TRBV4-1 to TRBJ2-5, with no clear D. V was pared by 0 bases and J by 0 bases, with 8 bases between. CDR1 MGHRA and CDR2 YSYEKL come from the germline V gene. The CDR3 has 15 residues. CDR3 loop: CASSQDFGHQETQYF. In nucleotides, the CDR3 is TGCGCCAGCAGCCAAGATTTTGGTCACCAAGAGACCCAGTACTTC.

The chain is built from TRBV2 and TRBJ2-7; TRBD1 might be the D (6 bases). CDR1 is SNHLY and CDR2 is FYNNEI in the germline V gene. Trimming left V 6 bases short and J 6 bases short, with 18 bases between. The CDR3 sequence is 14 residues long. DNA for the CDR3: TGTGCCAGCAGCGGTCAGGGGTGGAACGCCGAGCAGTACGTC. It encodes CASSGQGWNAEQYV.

This clonotype occurred many times. V and J are TRBV7-2 and TRBJ2-2; D possibly uses TRBD1 or TRBD2 (6 bases each). Germline CDR1 reads SGHTA; CDR2 reads FQGNSA. This CDR3 has 15 residues. Trimming removed 8 bases at V and 5 bases at J, with 18 bases between. CDR3 protein: CASHKGGGPTGELFF. The CDR3 bases are TGTGCCAGCCATAAGGGGGGCGGGCCAACCGGGGAGCTGTTTTTT. Based on the CDR3 plus reference TRBV7-2 and TRBJ2-2, the full variable domain is GAGVSQSPSNKVTEKGKDVELRCDPISGHTALYWYRQSLGQGLEFLIYFQGNSAPDKSGLPSDRFSAERTGGSVSTLTIQRTQQEDSAVYLCASHKGGGPTGELFFGEGSRLTVL.

This clonotype has more than one count but fewer than ten. The genes are TRBV6-2 or TRBV6-3 and TRBJ1-1; D possibly corresponds to TRBD1 (5 bases). The length of the CDR3 is 19 residues. CDR1 is MNHEY and CDR2 is SVGEGT in the germline V gene. Trimming took off 6 bases at V and 0 bases at J, with 26 bases between the two ends. CDR3 region: CASSSNYPQGIVMNTEAFF. In nucleotides, the CDR3 is TGTGCCAGCAGCTCAAACTACCCTCAGGGAATCGTGATGAACACTGAAGCTTTCTTT.

This clonotype was detected a few times. The CDR3 DNA reads TGTGCCAGCAGCCTGGGGGATAGCAACAATGAGCAGTTCTTC. This sequence encodes CASSLGDSNNEQFF. The chain is built from TRBV9 and TRBJ2-1; possibly TRBD1 or TRBD2 for D (5 bases each). CDR1 is SGDLS and CDR2 is YYNGEE in the germline V gene. The CDR3 spans 14 residues. V lost 4 bases, J lost 5 bases, and 13 bases lay in between.

Only a few counts were recorded for this clonotype. The rearrangement joins TRBV7-2 to TRBJ2-7; D is undetermined. The CDR3 sequence is 12 residues long. V was cut by 5 bases and J by 6 bases, with 11 bases left in between. Germline CDR1 reads SGHTA; CDR2 reads FQGNSA. DNA of the CDR3: TGTGCCAGCAGCCTCCCGCCCAGCGAGCAGTACGTC. Residues: CASSLPPSEQYV.

This clonotype has only a few counts. The chain couples TRBV7-2 to TRBJ1-3, with TRBD1 matching over 8 bases. Germline V gene sequence: CDR1 SGHTA, CDR2 FQGNSA. There are 15 residues in the CDR3. V lost 5 bases to trimming and J lost 3 bases; unmatched junction nucleotides: 6. CDR3: CASSPGDRSGNTIYF. CDR3 coding DNA: TGTGCCAGCAGCCCCGGGGACAGGAGTGGAAACACCATATATTTT.